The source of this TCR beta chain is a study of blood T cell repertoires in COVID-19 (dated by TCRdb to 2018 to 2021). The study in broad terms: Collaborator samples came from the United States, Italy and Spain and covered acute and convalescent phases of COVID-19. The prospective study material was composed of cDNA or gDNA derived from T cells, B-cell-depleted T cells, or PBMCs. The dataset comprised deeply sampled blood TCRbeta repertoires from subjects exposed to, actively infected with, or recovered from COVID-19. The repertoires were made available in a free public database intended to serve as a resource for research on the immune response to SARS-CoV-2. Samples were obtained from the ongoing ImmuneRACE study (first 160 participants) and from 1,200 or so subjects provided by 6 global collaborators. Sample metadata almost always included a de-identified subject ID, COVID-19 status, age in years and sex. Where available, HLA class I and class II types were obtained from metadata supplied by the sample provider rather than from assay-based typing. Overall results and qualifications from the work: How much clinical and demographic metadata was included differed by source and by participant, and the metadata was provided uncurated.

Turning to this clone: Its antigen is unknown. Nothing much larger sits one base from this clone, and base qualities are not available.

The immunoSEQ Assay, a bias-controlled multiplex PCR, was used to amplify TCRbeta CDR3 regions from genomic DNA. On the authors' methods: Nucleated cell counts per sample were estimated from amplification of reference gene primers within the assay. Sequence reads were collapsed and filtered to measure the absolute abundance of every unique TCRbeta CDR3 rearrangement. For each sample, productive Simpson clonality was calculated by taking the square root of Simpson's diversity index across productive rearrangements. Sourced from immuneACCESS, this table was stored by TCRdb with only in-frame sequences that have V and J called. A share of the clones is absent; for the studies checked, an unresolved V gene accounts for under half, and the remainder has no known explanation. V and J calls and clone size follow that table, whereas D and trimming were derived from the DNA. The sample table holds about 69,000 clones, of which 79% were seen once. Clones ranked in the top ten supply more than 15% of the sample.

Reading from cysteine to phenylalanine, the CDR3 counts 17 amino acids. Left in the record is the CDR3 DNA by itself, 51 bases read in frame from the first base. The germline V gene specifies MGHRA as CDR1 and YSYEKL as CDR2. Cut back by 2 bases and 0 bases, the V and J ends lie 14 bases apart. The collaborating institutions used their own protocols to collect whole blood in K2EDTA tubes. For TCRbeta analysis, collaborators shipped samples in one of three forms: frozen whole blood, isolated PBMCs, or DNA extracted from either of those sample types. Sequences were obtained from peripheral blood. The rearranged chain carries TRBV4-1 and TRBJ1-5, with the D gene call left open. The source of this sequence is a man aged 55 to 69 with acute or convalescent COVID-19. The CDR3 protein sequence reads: CASSQLQVPYSNQPQHF. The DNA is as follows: TGCGCCAGCAGCCAATTGCAGGTTCCCTATAGCAATCAGCCCCAGCATTTT.